This is a list of T cell receptor beta chains from one sample in a study of T cell responses to AZD1222 COVID-19 vaccine. Profiling relied on immunoSEQ multiplex PCR, and the TCRdb table lists in-frame clones only, not all of them. The sample yields 95,000 to 100,000 clones, 90% seen once. The source material was peripheral blood, sampled on day 0 of AZD1222 vaccination. These TCRs come from an adult in good health. CDR3s include the opening cysteine and the closing phenylalanine or tryptophan. Fields, in order: J gene, V gene, clone size, D gene, CDR3 DNA, CDR3 protein. A D gene is named only where the DNA matches it firmly. The size of a clone is reported for some rows only, either as once, few or many, or as a class for expanded clones.

>TRBJ2-1|TRBV29-1|.|.
TGCAGCGGGGGCCCGGGGGCGGGTGTGGGTTTCTTC
CSGGPGAGVGFF
>TRBJ1-2|TRBV29-1|.|.
TGCAGCGGTGCCAAACAGGCTAACTATGGCTACACCTTC
CSGAKQANYGYTF
>TRBJ1-3|TRBV2|.|.
TGTGCCAGTCATCGAGGGGGGTCGGTTTCTGGAAACACCATATATTTT
CASHRGGSVSGNTIYF
>TRBJ2-7|TRBV28|.|.
TGTGCCAGCAGCCCCGGGCCCCCGGATGAGCAGTACTTC
CASSPGPPDEQYF
>TRBJ1-2|TRBV12-3/TRBV12-4|.|.
TGTGCCAGCAGTCGAGACAGGAACTATGGCTACACCTTC
CASSRDRNYGYTF
>TRBJ2-7|TRBV7-9|.|.
TGTGCCAGCAGCTTAGTACACCAATCCTACGAGCAGTACTTC
CASSLVHQSYEQYF
>TRBJ2-7|TRBV23-1|.|.
TGCGCCAGCAGTCAATCGGCCAGGGTGGCCTACGAGCAGTACTTC
CASSQSARVAYEQYF
>TRBJ1-5|TRBV19|.|TRBD1
TGTGCCAGTAGTATCCGACAGGGGGCAGGGGGTCAGCCCCAGCATTTT
CASSIRQGAGGQPQHF
>TRBJ2-7|TRBV7-2|.|TRBD2
TGTGCCAGCAGCTGGCCGGGACTAGCGGGAGATGGGCCTCACGAGCAGTACTTC
CASSWPGLAGDGPHEQYF
>TRBJ1-2|TRBV19|.|TRBD1
TGTGCCGTGGAGGACAGGGGATCGTATGGCTACACCTTC
CAVEDRGSYGYTF
>TRBJ2-3|TRBV4-1|.|TRBD2
TGCGCCAGCAGCCATACGGGGACTAGCGGGAGCACAGATACGCAGTATTTT
CASSHTGTSGSTDTQYF
>TRBJ1-1|TRBV30|.|TRBD1
TGTGCCTGGGCAGGGGGCACTGAAGCTTTCTTT
CAWAGGTEAFF
>TRBJ2-1|TRBV6-6|.|.
TGTGCCAGCAGTACCCAGCAGTTCTTC
CASSTQQFF
>TRBJ1-5|TRBV5-1|.|.
TGCGCCAGCAGCCCAACAGGGAGTAGCAATCAGCCCCAGCATTTT
CASSPTGSSNQPQHF
>TRBJ1-4|TRBV5-6|.|.
TGTGCCAGCAGCTTACGCAGAGATGAAAAACTGTTTTTT
CASSLRRDEKLFF
>TRBJ2-4|TRBV12-3/TRBV12-4|.|.
TGTGCCAGCACCGTAACAGGGATGAACATTCAGTACTTC
CASTVTGMNIQYF
>TRBJ1-2|TRBV3-1/TRBV3-2|.|.
TGTGCCAGCAGCCAAAAGGGGGGCAGGATCGATTTCTATGGCTACACCTTC
CASSQKGGRIDFYGYTF
>TRBJ2-1|TRBV6-2/TRBV6-3|.|TRBD2
TGTGCCAGCAGTTACTCCCCTAACGGACTAGCGGGAGACAATGAGCAGTTCTTC
CASSYSPNGLAGDNEQFF
>TRBJ2-1|TRBV6-5|.|TRBD2
TGTGCCAGCAGTTACTCGAGGAGGGAGGGCCAGGTTCGGCAGTTCTTC
CASSYSRREGQVRQFF
>TRBJ1-5|TRBV9|.|.
TGTGCCAGCAGCGTAGGGACAGTGTTGAAGCCCCAGCATTTT
CASSVGTVLKPQHF
>TRBJ2-2|TRBV29-1|.|TRBD2
TGCAGCGTAAAGACTAGCGGGAATTCGAACACCGGGGAGCTGTTTTTT
CSVKTSGNSNTGELFF
>TRBJ2-1|TRBV5-4|.|.
TGTGCCAGCAGCTTGGAGCCCCTGGTGGTCAATGAGCAGTTCTTC
CASSLEPLVVNEQFF
>TRBJ2-2|TRBV6-2/TRBV6-3|.|TRBD1
TGTGCCAGCAGTTACTTAGGGACAGGGGTCACCGGGGAGCTGTTTTTT
CASSYLGTGVTGELFF
>TRBJ1-6|TRBV3-1/TRBV3-2|.|TRBD1
TGTGCCAGCAGCCAGACGACAGGGAAGTACCTATATAATTCACCCCTCCACTTT
CASSQTTGKYLYNSPLHF
>TRBJ2-7|TRBV6-2/TRBV6-3|.|TRBD2
TGTGCCAGCAGTCCCCGACAGGGTAGCGGGAGTCGTTACGAGCAGTACTTC
CASSPRQGSGSRYEQYF
>TRBJ2-7|TRBV6-2/TRBV6-3|few|TRBD2
TGTGCCAGCAGCGACGGGACTAGCGGTGCCTACGAGCAGTACTTC
CASSDGTSGAYEQYF
>TRBJ2-6|TRBV30|few|.
TGTGCCTGGGGCGGTGCGGGGACGAGTTCTGGGGCCAACGTCCTGACTTTC
CAWGGAGTSSGANVLTF